Sequencing of this T cell receptor beta chain was carried out in a study of T cells in localized non-small cell lung cancer. This CDR3 has 18 residues. This clone was seen only once. Clones were sequenced by immunoSEQ multiplex PCR, and TCRdb holds only the in-frame ones, with some missing. The data contain under 50,000 clones, roughly 85% of them singletons. This clonotype originated in a male donor older than 55 with stage II lung adenocarcinoma. This sequence joins TRBV21-1 and TRBJ2-5; no DNA check was done on the table's D call, TRBD2. TRBV21-1 counts as a pseudogene. Source: peripheral blood mononuclear cells, taken before any cancer treatment. The CDR3 sequence: CASSNRPVAGGPLETQYF. In nucleotides, the CDR3 is TGTGCCAGCAGCAATCGCCCGGTAGCGGGAGGGCCGCTAGAGACCCAGTACTTC.